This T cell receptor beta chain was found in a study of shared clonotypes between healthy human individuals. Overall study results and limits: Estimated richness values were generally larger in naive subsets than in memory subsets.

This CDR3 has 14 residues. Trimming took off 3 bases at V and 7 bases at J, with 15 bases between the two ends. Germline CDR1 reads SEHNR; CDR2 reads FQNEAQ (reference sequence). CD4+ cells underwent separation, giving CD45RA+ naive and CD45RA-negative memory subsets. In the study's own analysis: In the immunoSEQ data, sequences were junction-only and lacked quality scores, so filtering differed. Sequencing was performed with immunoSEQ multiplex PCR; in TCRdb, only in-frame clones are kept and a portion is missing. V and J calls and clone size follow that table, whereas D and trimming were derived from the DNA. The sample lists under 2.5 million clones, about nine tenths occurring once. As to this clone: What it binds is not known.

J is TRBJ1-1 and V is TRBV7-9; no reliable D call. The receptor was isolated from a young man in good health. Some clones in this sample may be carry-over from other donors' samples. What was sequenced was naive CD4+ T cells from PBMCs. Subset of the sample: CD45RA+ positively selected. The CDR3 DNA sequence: TGTGCCAGCAGCTTGAGCGAACCCGGTGATGAAGCTTTCTTT. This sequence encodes CASSLSEPGDEAFF. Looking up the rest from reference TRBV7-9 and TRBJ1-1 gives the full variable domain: DTGVSQNPRHKITKRGQNVTFRCDPISEHNRLYWYRQTLGQGPEFLTYFQNEAQLEKSRLLSDRFSAERPKGSFSTLEIQRTEQGDSAMYLCASSLSEPGDEAFFGQGTRLTVV.